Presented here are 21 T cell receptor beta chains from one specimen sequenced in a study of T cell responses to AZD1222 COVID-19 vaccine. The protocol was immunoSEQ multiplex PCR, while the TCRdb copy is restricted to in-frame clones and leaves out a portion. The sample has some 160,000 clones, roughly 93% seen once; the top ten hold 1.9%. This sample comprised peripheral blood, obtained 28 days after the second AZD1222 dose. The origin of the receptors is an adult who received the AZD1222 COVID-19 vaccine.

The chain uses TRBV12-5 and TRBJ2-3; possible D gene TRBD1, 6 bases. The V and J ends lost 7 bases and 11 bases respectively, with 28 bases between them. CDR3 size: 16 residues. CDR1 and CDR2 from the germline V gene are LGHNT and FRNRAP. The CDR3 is CASERLGGLGTVGQYF. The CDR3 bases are TGTGCTAGTGAACGTTTAGGGGGTCTAGGCACAGTGGGGCAGTATTTT.

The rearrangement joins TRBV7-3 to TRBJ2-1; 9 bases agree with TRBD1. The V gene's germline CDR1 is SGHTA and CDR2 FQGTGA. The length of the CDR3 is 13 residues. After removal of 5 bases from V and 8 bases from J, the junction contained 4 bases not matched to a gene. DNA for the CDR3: TGTGCCAGCAGCATACAGGGGGCGGATGAGCAGTTCTTC. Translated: CASSIQGADEQFF.

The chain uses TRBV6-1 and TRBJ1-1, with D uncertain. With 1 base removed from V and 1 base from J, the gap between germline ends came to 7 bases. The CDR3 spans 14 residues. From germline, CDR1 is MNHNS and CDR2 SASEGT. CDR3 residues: CASSEVPGNTEAFF. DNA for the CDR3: TGTGCCAGCAGTGAAGTTCCGGGGAACACTGAAGCTTTCTTT.

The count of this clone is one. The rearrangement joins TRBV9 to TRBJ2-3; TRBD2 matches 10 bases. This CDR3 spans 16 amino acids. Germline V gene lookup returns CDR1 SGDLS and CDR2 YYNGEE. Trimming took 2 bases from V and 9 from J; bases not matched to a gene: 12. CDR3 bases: TGTGCCAGCAGCGTTGGGAGTAGCGGGAGGATAACGACGCAGTATTTT. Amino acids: CASSVGSSGRITTQYF.

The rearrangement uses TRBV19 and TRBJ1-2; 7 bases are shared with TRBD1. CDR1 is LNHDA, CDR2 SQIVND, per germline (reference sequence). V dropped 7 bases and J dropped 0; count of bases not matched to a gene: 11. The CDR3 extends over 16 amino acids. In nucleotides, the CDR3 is TGTGCCAGTACTCCTCCCCGGACAGGAGCTAACTATGGCTACACCTTC. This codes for CASTPPRTGANYGYTF.

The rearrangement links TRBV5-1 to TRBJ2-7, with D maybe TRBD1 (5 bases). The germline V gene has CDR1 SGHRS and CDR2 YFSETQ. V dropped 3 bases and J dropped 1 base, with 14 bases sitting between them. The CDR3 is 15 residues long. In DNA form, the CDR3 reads TGCGCCAGCAGCTCAACAGGCCTCCGGTCCTACGAGCAGTACTTC. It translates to CASSSTGLRSYEQYF.

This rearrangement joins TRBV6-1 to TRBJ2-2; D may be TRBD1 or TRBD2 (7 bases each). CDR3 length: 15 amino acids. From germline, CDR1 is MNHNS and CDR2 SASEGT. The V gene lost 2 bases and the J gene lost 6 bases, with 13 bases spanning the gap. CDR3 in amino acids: CASSERRGRAGELFF. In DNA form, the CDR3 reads TGTGCCAGCAGTGAACGCAGGGGGAGGGCCGGGGAGCTGTTTTTT.

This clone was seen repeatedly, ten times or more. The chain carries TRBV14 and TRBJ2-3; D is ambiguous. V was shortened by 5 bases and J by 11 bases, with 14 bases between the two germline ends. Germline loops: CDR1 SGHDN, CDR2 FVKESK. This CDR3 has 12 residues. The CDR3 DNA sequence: TGTGCCAGCAGCTCCCTAGGGTTGTTGCAGTATTTT. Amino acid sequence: CASSSLGLLQYF.

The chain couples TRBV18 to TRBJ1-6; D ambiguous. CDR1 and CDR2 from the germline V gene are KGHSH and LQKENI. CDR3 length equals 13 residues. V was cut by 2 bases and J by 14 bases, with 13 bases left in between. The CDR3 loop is CASSPGQKVSLHF. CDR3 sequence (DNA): TGTGCCAGCTCACCAGGCCAAAAAGTCTCCCTCCACTTT.

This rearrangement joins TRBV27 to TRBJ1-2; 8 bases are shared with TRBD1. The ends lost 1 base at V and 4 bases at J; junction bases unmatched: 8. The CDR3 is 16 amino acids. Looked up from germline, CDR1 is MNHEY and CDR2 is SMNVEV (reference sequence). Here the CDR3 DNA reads TGTGCCAGCAGTTTATATCGAACAGGGGGAGGCTATGGCTACACCTTC. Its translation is CASSLYRTGGGYGYTF.

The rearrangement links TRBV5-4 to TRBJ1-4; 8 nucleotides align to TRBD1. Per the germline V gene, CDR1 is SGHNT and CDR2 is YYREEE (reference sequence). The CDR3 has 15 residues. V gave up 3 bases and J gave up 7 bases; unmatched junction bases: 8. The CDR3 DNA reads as TGTGCCAGCAGCTCCGGACAGGGAGGAGGTGAAAAACTGTTTTTT. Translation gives CASSSGQGGGEKLFF.

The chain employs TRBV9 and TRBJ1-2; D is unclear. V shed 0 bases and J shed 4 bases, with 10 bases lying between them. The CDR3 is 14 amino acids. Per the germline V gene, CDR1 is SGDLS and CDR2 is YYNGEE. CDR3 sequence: CASSVAKGSYGYTF. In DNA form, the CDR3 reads TGTGCCAGCAGCGTAGCGAAAGGGAGCTATGGCTACACCTTC.

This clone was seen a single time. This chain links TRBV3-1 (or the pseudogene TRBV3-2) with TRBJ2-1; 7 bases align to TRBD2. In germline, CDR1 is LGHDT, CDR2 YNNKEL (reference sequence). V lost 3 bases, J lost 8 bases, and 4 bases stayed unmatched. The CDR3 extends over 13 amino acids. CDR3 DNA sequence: TGTGCCAGCAGCCACGAGCGGGAAGATGAGCAGTTCTTC. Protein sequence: CASSHEREDEQFF.

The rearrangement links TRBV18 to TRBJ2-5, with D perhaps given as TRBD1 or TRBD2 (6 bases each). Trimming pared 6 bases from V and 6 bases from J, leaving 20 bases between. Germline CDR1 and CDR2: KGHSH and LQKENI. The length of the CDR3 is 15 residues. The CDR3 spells CASSLEGGLLKTQYF. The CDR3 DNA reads TGTGCCAGCTCCCTTGAGGGGGGCCTGTTGAAGACCCAGTACTTC.

The DNA for the CDR3 is TGTGCCAGCTCACCGGGCGGCGGGGCGGGGACCTACGAGCAGTACTTC. It yields the protein CASSPGGGAGTYEQYF. The chain combines TRBV18 with TRBJ2-7; TRBD2 is a possible D gene (6 bases). Deletions cut 3 bases from V and 2 bases from J, with 17 bases between. Germline CDR1 is KGHSH and CDR2 is LQKENI. This CDR3 spans 16 amino acids. Full variable domain (outside the CDR3, taken from reference TRBV18 and TRBJ2-7): NAGVMQNPRHLVRRRGQEARLRCSPMKGHSHVYWYRQLPEEGLKFMVYLQKENIIDESGMPKERFSAEFPKEGPSILRIQQVVRGDSAAYFCASSPGGGAGTYEQYFGPGTRLTVT.

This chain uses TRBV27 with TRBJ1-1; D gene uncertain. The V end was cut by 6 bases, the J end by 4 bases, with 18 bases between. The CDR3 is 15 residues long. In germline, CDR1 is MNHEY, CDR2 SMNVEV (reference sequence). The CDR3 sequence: CASRGNLFPRTEAFF. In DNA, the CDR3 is TGTGCCAGCAGGGGAAACTTATTCCCCCGCACTGAAGCTTTCTTT.

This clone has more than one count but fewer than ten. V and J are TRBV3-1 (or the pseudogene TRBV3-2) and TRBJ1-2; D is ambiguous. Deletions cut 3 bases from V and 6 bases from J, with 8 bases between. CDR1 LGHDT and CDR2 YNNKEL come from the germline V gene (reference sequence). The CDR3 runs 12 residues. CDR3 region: CASSQDRHGYTF. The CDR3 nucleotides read TGTGCCAGCAGCCAGGACCGGCATGGCTACACCTTC.

CDR3 coding DNA: TGTGCCAGTACCGAGACAGGAGGGGACTATGGCTACACCTTC. This translates into CASTETGGDYGYTF. The rearrangement links TRBV19 to TRBJ1-2; D possibly corresponds to TRBD1 (6 bases). CDR1 and CDR2 from the germline V gene are LNHDA and SQIVND (reference sequence). V dropped 7 bases and J dropped 3 bases, with 15 bases sitting between them. The CDR3 length is 14 residues. Based on the CDR3 plus reference TRBV19 and TRBJ1-2, the full variable domain is DGGITQSPKYLFRKEGQNVTLSCEQNLNHDAMYWYRQDPGQGLRLIYYSQIVNDFQKGDIAEGYSVSREKKESFPLTVTSAQKNPTAFYLCASTETGGDYGYTFGSGTRLTVV.

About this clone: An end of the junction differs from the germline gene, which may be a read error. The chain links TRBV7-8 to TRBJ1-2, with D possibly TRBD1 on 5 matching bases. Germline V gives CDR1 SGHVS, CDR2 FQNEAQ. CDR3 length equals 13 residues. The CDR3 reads CASSREGDRTLLF. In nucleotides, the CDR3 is TGTGCCAGCAGCCGAGAAGGGGATCGGACCTTGCTCTTC.

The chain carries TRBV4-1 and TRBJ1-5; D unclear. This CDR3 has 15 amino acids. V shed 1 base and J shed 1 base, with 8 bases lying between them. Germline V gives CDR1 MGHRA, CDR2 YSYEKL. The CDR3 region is CASSQGGGSNQPQHF. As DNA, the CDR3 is TGCGCCAGCAGCCAAGGGGGAGGGAGCAATCAGCCCCAGCATTTT.

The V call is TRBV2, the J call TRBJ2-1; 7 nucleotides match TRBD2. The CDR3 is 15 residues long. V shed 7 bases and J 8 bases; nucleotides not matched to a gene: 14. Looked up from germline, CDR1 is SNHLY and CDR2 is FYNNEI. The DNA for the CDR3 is TGTGCCAGCACTCTAGCGGAAACGATATCGGATGAGCAGTTCTTC. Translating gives CASTLAETISDEQFF. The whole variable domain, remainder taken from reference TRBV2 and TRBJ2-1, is EPEVTQTPSHQVTQMGQEVILRCVPISNHLYFYWYRQILGQKVEFLVSFYNNEISEKSEIFDDQFSVERPDGSNFTLKIRSTKLEDSAMYFCASTLAETISDEQFFGPGTRLTVL.